One and the same sample provided the 29 T cell receptor beta chains below, sequenced in a study of CD8+ T cells in alopecia areata. This sample's treatment: oral pan-JAK inhibitor, 5-10 mg twice daily. Sequencing used cDNA as its template, made by extracting RNA and reverse transcribing it. The assay was immunoSEQ multiplex PCR, and TCRdb's table has in-frame clones only and misses some. The table has about 270,000 clones, 60% seen once. The material was CD4+ T cells sorted from blood, obtained around week 54, from a patient treated with tofacitinib. These receptor sequences come from a human donor with alopecia areata.

The chain recombines TRBV7-8 with TRBJ2-1, with TRBD2 matching over 9 bases. The V gene's germline CDR1 is SGHVS and CDR2 FQNEAQ. The CDR3 is 17 residues long. Trimming cost V 5 bases and J 4 bases; bases outside gene matches: 12. The CDR3 is CASSPALSGGPYNEQFF. In DNA, the CDR3 is TGTGCCAGCAGCCCGGCCCTAAGCGGGGGGCCGTACAATGAGCAGTTCTTC.

The chain uses TRBV18 and TRBJ1-5; no definite D call. Trimming removed 2 bases from V and 0 bases from J, with 14 bases in between. The CDR3 is 17 amino acids. CDR1 is KGHSH and CDR2 is LQKENI in the germline V gene. In DNA form, the CDR3 reads TGTGCCAGCTCACCAGCCATGCCCCGTTATAGCAATCAGCCCCAGCATTTT. Translating gives CASSPAMPRYSNQPQHF.

V gene TRBV9 combines with J gene TRBJ2-3; D is uncertain. Germline loops: CDR1 SGDLS, CDR2 YYNGEE. V was shortened by 0 bases and J by 5 bases, with 10 bases between the two germline ends. The CDR3 extends over 14 amino acids. CDR3 sequence: CASSVGKAGDTQYF. CDR3 DNA sequence: TGTGCCAGCAGCGTAGGGAAAGCCGGAGATACGCAGTATTTT.

Written as DNA, the CDR3 is TGTGCCAGCAGCGGCGGCGCTAGCACAGATACGCAGTATTTT. The encoded protein is CASSGGASTDTQYF. This chain links TRBV9 with TRBJ2-3; D unresolved. This CDR3 is 14 amino acids long. Trimming stripped 3 bases from V and 0 bases from J, with 8 bases between. CDR1 is SGDLS and CDR2 is YYNGEE in the germline V gene.

This clone was seen a handful of times. This chain uses TRBV4-3 with TRBJ1-1, with D tentatively TRBD1 (6 bases). V shed 0 bases and J shed 9 bases, with 11 bases lying between them. Germline-derived CDR1 and CDR2 are LGHNA and YSLEER. CDR3 length equals 13 residues. This CDR3 is CASSQDGQGKAFF. The CDR3 nucleotides are TGCGCCAGCAGCCAAGATGGGCAGGGGAAAGCTTTCTTT.

DNA of the CDR3: TGTGCCAGCAGCGTAGGACAGGGGAATAATTCACCCCTCCACTTT. This encodes CASSVGQGNNSPLHF. The chain is built from TRBV9 and TRBJ1-6; the match to TRBD1 covers 8 bases. The germline V gene encodes CDR1 SGDLS and CDR2 YYNGEE. The CDR3 has 15 amino acids. V was clipped by 0 bases and J by 5 bases; unmatched bases: 1.

In its sample, this clone was seen a few times. The genes are TRBV5-6 and TRBJ1-1; no reliable D call. CDR1 SGHDT and CDR2 YYEEEE come from the germline V gene. Trimming took 6 bases from V and 4 from J, leaving 19 bases between them. The CDR3 length is 15 residues. The CDR3 is CASTSLAREGTEAFF. The CDR3 nucleotides read TGTGCCAGCACCTCCTTGGCGCGCGAAGGCACTGAAGCTTTCTTT.

This clone was counted only a few times. This chain joins TRBV29-1 and TRBJ2-6; D remains unclear. Germline values: CDR1 SQVTM, CDR2 ANQGSEA. V was pared by 7 bases and J by 2 bases, with 6 bases between. This CDR3 spans 12 amino acids. CDR3 DNA: TGCAGCGCCGAGACTGGGGCCAACGTCCTGACTTTC. Its protein is CSAETGANVLTF.

The gene calls are TRBV4-1 and TRBJ1-5; D is unclear. V was pared by 4 bases and J by 0 bases, with 16 bases between. This CDR3 has 17 residues. Germline assignment: CDR1 MGHRA and CDR2 YSYEKL. Here the CDR3 DNA reads TGCGCCAGCAGCCGTTCAGCACTCCTCTATAGCAATCAGCCCCAGCATTTT. It yields the protein CASSRSALLYSNQPQHF.

The rearrangement links TRBV19 to TRBJ1-1; 9 bases are shared with TRBD1. J gave up 3 bases and V 6 bases, and 8 bases lay outside the gene matches. CDR3 size: 15 residues. The germline CDR1 and CDR2 sequences are LNHDA and SQIVND (reference sequence). The CDR3 here is CASRVGWTGDTEAFF. The CDR3 coding sequence is TGTGCCAGTAGAGTTGGTTGGACAGGGGACACTGAAGCTTTCTTT. Full variable domain (rest looked up from reference TRBV19 and TRBJ1-1): DGGITQSPKYLFRKEGQNVTLSCEQNLNHDAMYWYRQDPGQGLRLIYYSQIVNDFQKGDIAEGYSVSREKKESFPLTVTSAQKNPTAFYLCASRVGWTGDTEAFFGQGTRLTVV.

Here the CDR3 DNA reads TGTGCCTGGACAACAGGGAATCAGCCCCAGCATTTT. Its translation: CAWTTGNQPQHF. This chain joins TRBV30 and TRBJ1-5; a weak D match, TRBD1 (6 bases). V dropped 4 bases and J dropped 4 bases, with 8 bases sitting between them. CDR1 is GTSNPN and CDR2 is SVGIG in the germline V gene (reference sequence). The CDR3 is 12 amino acids. The whole variable domain, remainder taken from reference TRBV30 and TRBJ1-5, is SQTIHQWPATLVQPVGSPLSLECTVEGTSNPNLYWYRQAAGRGLQLLFYSVGIGQISSEVPQNLSASRPQDRQFILSSKKLLLSDSGFYLCAWTTGNQPQHFGDGTRLSIL.

This chain connects TRBV5-4 to TRBJ2-5; the D is unclear. The CDR3 extends over 13 amino acids. V was cut by 1 base and J by 4 bases, with 8 bases left in between. Germline V lookup: CDR1 SGHNT, CDR2 YYREEE (reference sequence). CDR3 loop: CASSLSAAETQYF. CDR3 in DNA: TGTGCCAGCAGCTTGTCCGCGGCAGAGACCCAGTACTTC.

The J gene is TRBJ2-1, the V gene TRBV9; D remains unclear. V lost 3 bases, J lost 0 bases, and 13 bases lay in between. CDR3 length: 16 amino acids. Germline V lookup: CDR1 SGDLS, CDR2 YYNGEE. The CDR3, as DNA: TGTGCCAGCAGCGCAGGCACTCTAAGCTCCTACAATGAGCAGTTCTTC. Translating gives CASSAGTLSSYNEQFF.

A word on this clone: At one end, the junction sequence differs from germline, possibly due to a read error. The genes are TRBV18 and TRBJ1-1; D is unclear. Germline V gene data show CDR1 as KGHSH and CDR2 as LQKENI. The CDR3 consists of 11 residues. The DNA for the CDR3 is TGTGCCAGCTCACCGTCTTCACAGTTCCTCTTT. This encodes CASSPSSQFLF.

A single count supports this clone. The gene calls are TRBV6-5 and TRBJ1-3, with unresolved D. Trimming removed 0 bases at V and 4 bases at J, with 7 bases between. Germline CDR1 is MNHEY and CDR2 is SVGAGI. The CDR3 spans 14 residues. The DNA for the CDR3 is TGTGCCAGCAGTTACTCACGTATAGGAAACACCATATATTTT. Protein product: CASSYSRIGNTIYF.

The V and J genes are TRBV7-9 and TRBJ1-6; D is undetermined. Per germline, CDR1 SEHNR and CDR2 FQNEAQ (reference sequence). V was trimmed by 5 bases and J by 10 bases, leaving 21 bases between them. CDR3 length equals 16 residues. The CDR3 nucleotides are TGTGCCAGCAGCGCGAAGGACGGAGAAGGGAGATCACCCCTCCACTTT. Protein: CASSAKDGEGRSPLHF. Full variable domain (outside the CDR3, taken from reference TRBV7-9 and TRBJ1-6): DTGVSQNPRHKITKRGQNVTFRCDPISEHNRLYWYRQTLGQGPEFLTYFQNEAQLEKSRLLSDRFSAERPKGSFSTLEIQRTEQGDSAMYLCASSAKDGEGRSPLHFGNGTRLTVT.

This clone was seen a few times. V and J are TRBV6-5 and TRBJ2-5, with D unresolved. V lost 0 bases, J lost 5 bases, and 13 bases lay in between. Germline lookup yields CDR1 MNHEY and CDR2 SVGAGI. This CDR3 region has 15 residues. The CDR3 DNA reads as TGTGCCAGCAGTTACTCGAAGGTGTCCAGTGAGACCCAGTACTTC. As protein: CASSYSKVSSETQYF.

The chain employs TRBV5-1 and TRBJ2-6; 9 bases line up with TRBD1. Germline V gene data show CDR1 as SGHRS and CDR2 as YFSETQ. The CDR3 has 17 amino acids. The trim removed 4 bases at V and 0 bases at J, leaving 5 bases unmatched. In nucleotides, the CDR3 is TGCGCCAGCAGCCGCGGGACAGGGAGCTCTGGGGCCAACGTCCTGACTTTC. It yields the protein CASSRGTGSSGANVLTF. Full variable domain (missing parts from reference TRBV5-1 and TRBJ2-6): KAGVTQTPRYLIKTRGQQVTLSCSPISGHRSVSWYQQTPGQGLQFLFEYFSETQRNKGNFPGRFSGRQFSNSRSEMNVSTLELGDSALYLCASSRGTGSSGANVLTFGAGSRLTVL.

This sequence joins TRBV11-2 and TRBJ1-6; D remains ambiguous. Germline lookup yields CDR1 SGHAT and CDR2 FQNNGV. The CDR3 runs 16 residues. V lost 3 bases, J lost 2 bases, and 11 bases lay in between. The CDR3 sequence is CASSFVAHTYNSPLHF. CDR3 sequence (DNA): TGTGCCAGCAGCTTCGTAGCACACACCTATAATTCACCCCTCCACTTT.

J is TRBJ1-1 and V is TRBV30; 7 bases are a match to TRBD1. The length of the CDR3 is 13 residues. Looked up from germline, CDR1 is GTSNPN and CDR2 is SVGIG (reference sequence). Germline trimming cut 0 bases from V and 7 bases from J; bases unmatched to any gene: 5. The CDR3 spells CAWSVLQGGEAFF. In DNA, the CDR3 is TGTGCCTGGAGTGTTCTCCAGGGGGGTGAAGCTTTCTTT. The full variable domain, in which reference TRBV30 and TRBJ1-1 provide the parts outside the CDR3, is SQTIHQWPATLVQPVGSPLSLECTVEGTSNPNLYWYRQAAGRGLQLLFYSVGIGQISSEVPQNLSASRPQDRQFILSSKKLLLSDSGFYLCAWSVLQGGEAFFGQGTRLTVV.

As to this clone: Mismatch with germline at one junction end may stem from a read error. The CDR3 nucleotides read TGTGCTAGCAGCTTACTAGGACTGCAAGAGACCCAGTACTTC. This encodes CASSLLGLQETQYF. The chain carries TRBV7-7 and TRBJ2-5; the D gene is possibly TRBD2 (5 bases). Germline CDR1 is SSHAT and CDR2 is FNYEAQ (reference sequence). The length of the CDR3 is 14 residues.

To note about this clone: At one boundary the junction diverges from the germline segment, which might be a read error. The chain recombines TRBV6-1 with TRBJ2-3; TRBD2 agrees at 14 bases. This CDR3 comprises 18 residues. Germline lookup yields CDR1 MNHNS and CDR2 SASEGT. CDR3 residues: CASTEGLGLAGATDTQYF. CDR3 nucleotides: TGTGCCAGCACTGAAGGATTGGGACTAGCGGGGGCCACAGATACGCAGTATTTT.

With respect to this clone: Other DNA sequences in the same sample also yield this CDR3. The rearrangement joins TRBV30 to TRBJ1-5, with TRBD1 matching 7 bases. Germline V gives CDR1 GTSNPN, CDR2 SVGIG (reference sequence). V lost 1 base and J lost 6; bases outside the gene matches: 3. CDR3 size: 13 residues. The CDR3 DNA follows: TGTGCCTGGAGTGCAGGGGGAGGTCAGCCCCAGCATTTT. This translates into CAWSAGGGQPQHF.

As for this clone: At one end the junction does not follow the germline gene, possibly because of a read error. V usage is TRBV7-7 and J usage is TRBJ2-7; 7 bases line up with TRBD2. This CDR3 is 13 amino acids long. The germline gives CDR1 SSHAT, CDR2 FNYEAQ (reference sequence). DNA for the CDR3: TGTGCTAGCAGCGCCGGACTAGTCAACGAGCAGTACTTC. Translated: CASSAGLVNEQYF.

V and J are TRBV27 and TRBJ2-4, with a weak D call TRBD2 (6 bases). CDR1 is MNHEY, CDR2 SMNVEV, per germline (reference sequence). V was clipped by 4 bases and J by 1 base, with 8 bases between them. CDR3 length: 14 amino acids. CDR3 nucleotides: TGTGCCAGCAGTTCCGCGGGGGCCAAAAACATTCAGTACTTC. It yields the protein CASSSAGAKNIQYF.

In its sample, this clone was seen a few times. The genes are TRBV5-4 and TRBJ2-5; D is perhaps TRBD1 (5 bases). Looked up from germline, CDR1 is SGHNT and CDR2 is YYREEE (reference sequence). V was clipped by 4 bases and J by 3 bases, with 13 bases between them. CDR3 length equals 14 residues. CDR3: CASSPVGLEETQYF. The DNA of the CDR3 is TGTGCCAGCAGCCCGGTGGGGCTCGAAGAGACCCAGTACTTC. Filled out from reference TRBV5-4 and TRBJ2-5, the complete variable domain reads ETGVTQSPTHLIKTRGQQVTLRCSSQSGHNTVSWYQQALGQGPQFIFQYYREEENGRGNFPPRFSGLQFPNYSSELNVNALELDDSALYLCASSPVGLEETQYFGPGTRLLVL.

The chain employs TRBV30 and TRBJ1-6; D is possibly TRBD1 (6 bases). Trimming took 3 bases from V and 4 from J, leaving 10 bases between them. The CDR3 is 14 residues long. Per the germline V gene, CDR1 is GTSNPN and CDR2 is SVGIG (reference sequence). The CDR3 is CAWRAGTYNSPLHF. CDR3 bases: TGTGCCTGGAGGGCCGGGACATATAATTCACCCCTCCACTTT.

The chain joins TRBV4-3 to TRBJ2-7, with TRBD1 matching over 7 bases. V was clipped by 4 bases and J by 4 bases; unmatched bases: 4. The CDR3 sequence is 13 residues long. The germline gives CDR1 LGHNA, CDR2 YSLEER. The CDR3 sequence is CASSRGQLYEQYF. The CDR3 region has the DNA TGCGCCAGCAGCCGGGGACAGCTTTACGAGCAGTACTTC.

CDR3 nucleotide sequence: TGTGCCAGCAGCCTAATCAGGGATTCACCCCTCCACTTT. The encoded protein is CASSLIRDSPLHF. The chain joins TRBV5-6 to TRBJ1-6, with D possibly TRBD1 on 5 matching bases. V was pared by 4 bases and J by 8 bases, with 10 bases between. This CDR3 contains 13 residues. Looked up from germline, CDR1 is SGHDT and CDR2 is YYEEEE.